The 15 T cell receptor beta chains below come from one sample, sequenced in a study of blood T cell repertoires in COVID-19. TCRdb keeps only in-frame clones here, not all; method: immunoSEQ multiplex PCR. The table lists a few hundred thousand clones, approximately 81% of them singletons. Sequencing was carried out using peripheral blood. These receptors were obtained from a woman in her late teens or twenties with acute or convalescent COVID-19.

This chain links TRBV3-1 (or the pseudogene TRBV3-2) with TRBJ1-3; D unresolved. The CDR3 has 15 residues. Germline V gene lookup returns CDR1 LGHDT and CDR2 YNNKEL (reference sequence). Trimming took 4 bases from V and 0 from J, leaving 10 bases between them. CDR3 in DNA: TGTGCCAGCAGCCCCCCAGGTCTCTCTGGAAACACCATATATTTT. Translation gives CASSPPGLSGNTIYF.

This chain connects TRBV12-5 to TRBJ2-5; D is undetermined. CDR1 is LGHNT, CDR2 FRNRAP, per germline. This CDR3 is built from 11 residues. V was cut by 3 bases and J by 5 bases, with 4 bases left in between. CDR3 bases: TGTGCTAGTGGTTTCAGGGAGACCCAGTACTTC. Translating it yields CASGFRETQYF.

This clone was seen only once. V is TRBV7-9 and J is TRBJ1-1; D gene uncertain. CDR3 size: 11 residues. V was shortened by 8 bases and J by 0 bases, with 4 bases between the two germline ends. Per germline, CDR1 SEHNR and CDR2 FQNEAQ (reference sequence). CDR3 sequence: CASSMNTEAFF. DNA for the CDR3: TGTGCCAGCTCAATGAACACTGAAGCTTTCTTT.

This clone came up a few times. The chain combines TRBV27 with TRBJ1-3, with 11 bases that match TRBD1. Germline values: CDR1 MNHEY, CDR2 SMNVEV (reference sequence). With V trimmed by 2 bases and J by 7 bases, 7 bases remained unmatched. The CDR3 contains 16 residues. DNA for the CDR3: TGTGCCAGCAGTTTAAATCCCCGGGACAGGGGGAACACCATATATTTT. It translates to CASSLNPRDRGNTIYF.

The V call is TRBV12-3 or TRBV12-4, the J call TRBJ1-6; the D is unclear. V was shortened by 6 bases and J by 8 bases, with 8 bases between the two germline ends. The CDR3 loop spans 12 amino acids. The CDR3 DNA reads TGTGCCAGCAGCTTACAGTATTCACCCCTCCACTTT. Its protein is CASSLQYSPLHF.

The chain has TRBV15 and TRBJ1-2, with 7 positions matching TRBD1. From germline, CDR1 is LNHNV and CDR2 YYDKDF (reference sequence). V gave up 0 bases and J gave up 6 bases; unmatched junction bases: 4. The CDR3 sequence is 14 residues long. The CDR3 loop reads CATSRETGRNGYTF. The CDR3 nucleotides are TGTGCCACCAGCAGAGAGACAGGGCGGAATGGCTACACCTTC.

The chain links TRBV7-9 to TRBJ2-7; tentatively, D is TRBD1 (6 bases). The CDR3 has 19 residues. The germline V and J ends were trimmed by 5 bases and 3 bases, with 29 bases remaining between them. The germline V gene encodes CDR1 SEHNR and CDR2 FQNEAQ (reference sequence). CDR3 bases: TGTGCCAGCAGCCCTAGACAGTCGAGATCAGGGGAGATTGACTACGAGCAGTACTTC. Protein product: CASSPRQSRSGEIDYEQYF.

This clone was counted between two and nine times. Other DNA sequences in the sample encode the same CDR3. The J gene is TRBJ2-5, the V gene TRBV9; 11 bases fit TRBD2. Looked up from germline, CDR1 is SGDLS and CDR2 is YYNGEE. The length of the CDR3 is 18 residues. The junction had 11 bases not matched to a gene; V was cut back by 2 bases and J by 2 bases. For the CDR3, the DNA is TGTGCCAGCAGCGTCGGACAGTTAGCGGGAGGGGGGCAAGAGACCCAGTACTTC. This codes for CASSVGQLAGGGQETQYF.

The chain combines TRBV30 with TRBJ1-2; D is possibly TRBD1 (6 bases). The CDR3 extends over 14 amino acids. Per the germline V gene, CDR1 is GTSNPN and CDR2 is SVGIG (reference sequence). V was shortened by 2 bases and J by 8 bases, with 18 bases between the two germline ends. The CDR3 is CAWSPTGIPEGYTF. CDR3 nucleotides: TGTGCCTGGAGTCCTACAGGGATACCTGAGGGCTACACCTTC.

This chain joins TRBV12-3 or TRBV12-4 and TRBJ2-3; no reliable D call. The V end lost 6 bases, the J end lost 0 bases, and 4 bases lay between the germline ends. This CDR3 contains 12 residues. In DNA, the CDR3 is TGTGCCAGCAGGTCAAGCACAGATACGCAGTATTTT. Protein: CASRSSTDTQYF.

Here the CDR3 DNA reads TGTGCCACCAGTGATTTGTCGCACAGAAGGAACACTGAAGCTTTCTTT. Translating it yields CATSDLSHRRNTEAFF. The chain is built from TRBV24-1 and TRBJ1-1; D ambiguous. The germline CDR1 and CDR2 sequences are KGHDR and SFDVKD. This CDR3 spans 16 amino acids. V was shortened by 0 bases and J by 1 base, with 11 bases between the two germline ends.

The chain combines TRBV10-1 with TRBJ2-1; TRBD2 agrees at 8 bases. CDR1 WNHNN and CDR2 SYGVQD come from the germline V gene (reference sequence). The CDR3 sequence is 16 residues long. Trimming took 0 bases from V and 4 from J; bases not matched to a gene: 5. Here the CDR3 reads CASSESRVAGYNEQFF. The CDR3 DNA reads TGCGCCAGCAGTGAGTCGAGGGTAGCGGGGTACAATGAGCAGTTCTTC.

V usage is TRBV7-9 and J usage is TRBJ1-6, with 8 bases fitting TRBD1. The CDR3 contains 16 residues. The V segment lost 2 bases and the J segment 4 bases; nucleotides outside the gene matches: 4. Germline V gives CDR1 SEHNR, CDR2 FQNEAQ (reference sequence). The CDR3 reads CASSLSRTGYNSPLHF. CDR3 sequence (DNA): TGTGCCAGCAGCTTATCCCGGACAGGGTATAATTCACCCCTCCACTTT. Full variable domain (remainder filled in from reference TRBV7-9 and TRBJ1-6): DTGVSQNPRHKITKRGQNVTFRCDPISEHNRLYWYRQTLGQGPEFLTYFQNEAQLEKSRLLSDRFSAERPKGSFSTLEIQRTEQGDSAMYLCASSLSRTGYNSPLHFGNGTRLTVT.

Written as DNA, the CDR3 is TGTGCCAGCTCACGAGACAGGATATACAATGAGCAGTTCTTC. This encodes CASSRDRIYNEQFF. The chain has TRBV18 and TRBJ2-1, with D perhaps matching TRBD1 (6 bases). The CDR3 spans 14 residues. Deletions cut 4 bases from V and 4 bases from J, with 11 bases between. Germline CDR1 is KGHSH and CDR2 is LQKENI.

CDR3 in DNA: TGTGCCAGTAGTAGCCTTCACTTAGCGGGCCCCGTGGGGGCCCAGTACTTC. Its protein product is CASSSLHLAGPVGAQYF. The J gene is TRBJ2-5, the V gene TRBV19; 7 bases line up with TRBD2. V was clipped by 4 bases and J by 9 bases; unmatched bases: 20. Looked up from germline, CDR1 is LNHDA and CDR2 is SQIVND (reference sequence). The CDR3 totals 17 residues.